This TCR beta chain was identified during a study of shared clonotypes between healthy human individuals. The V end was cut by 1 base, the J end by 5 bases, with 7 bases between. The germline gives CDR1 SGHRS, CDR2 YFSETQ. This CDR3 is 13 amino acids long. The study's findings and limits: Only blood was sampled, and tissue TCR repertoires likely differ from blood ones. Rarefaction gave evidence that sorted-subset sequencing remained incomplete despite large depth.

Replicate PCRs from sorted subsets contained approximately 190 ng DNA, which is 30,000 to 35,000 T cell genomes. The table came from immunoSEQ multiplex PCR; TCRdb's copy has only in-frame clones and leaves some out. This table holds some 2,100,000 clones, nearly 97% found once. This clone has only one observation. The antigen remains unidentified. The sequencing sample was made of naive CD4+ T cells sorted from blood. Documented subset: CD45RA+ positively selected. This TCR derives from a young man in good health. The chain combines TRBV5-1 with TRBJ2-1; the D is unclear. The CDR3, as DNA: TGCGCCAGCAGCTTGTGGCCTAACAATGAGCAGTTCTTC. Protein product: CASSLWPNNEQFF.